The source of this TCR beta chain is a study of Graves' ophthalmopathy and Graves' hyperthyroidism. This clonotype was seen at least ten times. The target antigen is unknown. For repertoire sequencing, the TCR beta CDR3 regions were amplified from RNA transcripts. After a first-round RT-PCR with HTBI primers, a second-round multiplex PCR was run. MiXCR, applied by TCRdb to the multiplex PCR reads, yields one record per CDR3 protein. The profile covers 600,000 to 650,000 distinct CDR3 sequences, with about a fifth appearing a single time and more than 5.5% taken by the ten largest. Over 18 months of follow-up, stable hyperthyroidism required that no ophthalmopathy appear. Study findings and constraints: A 13-signature model separated ophthalmopathy from stable hyperthyroidism, reaching 85% to 90% sensitivity and about 81% specificity cross-validated. The model's prediction of ophthalmopathy progression had roughly 68% sensitivity and 72% to 75% specificity.

Deletions cut 1 base from V and 3 bases from J, with 13 bases between. CDR1 and CDR2 from the germline V gene are LGHDT and YNNKEL (reference sequence). The CDR3 covers 15 residues. The clonotype comes from a young woman with stable Graves' hyperthyroidism. Some clones in this sample may be carry-over from other donors' samples. The chain employs TRBV3-1 and TRBJ2-7; D gene ambiguous. The sequenced sample consisted of peripheral blood. The CDR3 loop reads CASSQVRINSYEQYF. The CDR3 bases are TGTGCCAGCAGCCAAGTCAGAATAAACAGCTACGAGCAGTACTTC.